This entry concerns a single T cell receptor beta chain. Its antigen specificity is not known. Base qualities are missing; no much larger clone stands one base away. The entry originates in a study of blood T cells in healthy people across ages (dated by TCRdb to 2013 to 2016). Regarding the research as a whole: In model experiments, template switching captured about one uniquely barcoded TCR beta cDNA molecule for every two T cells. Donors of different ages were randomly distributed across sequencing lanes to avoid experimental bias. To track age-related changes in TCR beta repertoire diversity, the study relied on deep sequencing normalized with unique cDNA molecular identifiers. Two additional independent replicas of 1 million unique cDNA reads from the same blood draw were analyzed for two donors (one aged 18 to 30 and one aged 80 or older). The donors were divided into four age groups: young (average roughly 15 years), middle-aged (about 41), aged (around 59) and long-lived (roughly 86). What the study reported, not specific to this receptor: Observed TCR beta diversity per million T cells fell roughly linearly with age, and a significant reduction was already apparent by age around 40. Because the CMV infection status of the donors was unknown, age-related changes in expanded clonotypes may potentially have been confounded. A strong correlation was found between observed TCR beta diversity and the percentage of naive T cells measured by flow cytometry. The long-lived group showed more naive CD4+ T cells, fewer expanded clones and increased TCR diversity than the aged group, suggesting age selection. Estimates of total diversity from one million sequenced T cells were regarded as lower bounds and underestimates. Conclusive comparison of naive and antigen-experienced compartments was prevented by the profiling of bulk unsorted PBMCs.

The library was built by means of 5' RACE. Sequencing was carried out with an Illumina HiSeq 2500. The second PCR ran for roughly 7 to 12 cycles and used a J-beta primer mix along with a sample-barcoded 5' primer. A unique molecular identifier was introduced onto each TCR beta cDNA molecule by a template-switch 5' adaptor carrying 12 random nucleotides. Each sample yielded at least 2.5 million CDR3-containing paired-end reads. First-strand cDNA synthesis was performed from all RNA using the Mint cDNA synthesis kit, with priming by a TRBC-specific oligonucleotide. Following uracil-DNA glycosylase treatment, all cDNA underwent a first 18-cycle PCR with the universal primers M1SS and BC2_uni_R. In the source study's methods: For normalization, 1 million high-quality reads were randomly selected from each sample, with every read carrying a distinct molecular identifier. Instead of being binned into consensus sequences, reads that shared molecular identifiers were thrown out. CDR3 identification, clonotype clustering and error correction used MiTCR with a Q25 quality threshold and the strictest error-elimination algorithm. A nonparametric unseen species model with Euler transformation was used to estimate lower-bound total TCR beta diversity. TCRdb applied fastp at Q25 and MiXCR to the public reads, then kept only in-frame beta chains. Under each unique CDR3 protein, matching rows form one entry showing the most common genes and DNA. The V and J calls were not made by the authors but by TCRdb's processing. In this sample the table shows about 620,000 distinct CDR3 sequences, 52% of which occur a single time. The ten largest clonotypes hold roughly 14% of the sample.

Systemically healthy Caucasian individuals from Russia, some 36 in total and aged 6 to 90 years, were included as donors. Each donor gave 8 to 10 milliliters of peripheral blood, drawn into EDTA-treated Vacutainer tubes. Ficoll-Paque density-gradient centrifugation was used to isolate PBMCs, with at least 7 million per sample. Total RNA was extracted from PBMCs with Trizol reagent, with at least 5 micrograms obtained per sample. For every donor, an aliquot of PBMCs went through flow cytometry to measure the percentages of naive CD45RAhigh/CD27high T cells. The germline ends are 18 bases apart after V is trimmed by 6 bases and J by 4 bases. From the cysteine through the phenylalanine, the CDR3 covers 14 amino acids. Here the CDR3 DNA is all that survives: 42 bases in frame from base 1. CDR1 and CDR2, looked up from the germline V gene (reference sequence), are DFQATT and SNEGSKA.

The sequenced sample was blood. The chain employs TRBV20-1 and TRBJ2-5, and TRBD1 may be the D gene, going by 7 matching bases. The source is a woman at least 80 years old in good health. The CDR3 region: CSATLAGGRETQYF. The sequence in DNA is TGCAGTGCCACCCTAGCAGGGGGGCGAGAGACCCAGTACTTC.